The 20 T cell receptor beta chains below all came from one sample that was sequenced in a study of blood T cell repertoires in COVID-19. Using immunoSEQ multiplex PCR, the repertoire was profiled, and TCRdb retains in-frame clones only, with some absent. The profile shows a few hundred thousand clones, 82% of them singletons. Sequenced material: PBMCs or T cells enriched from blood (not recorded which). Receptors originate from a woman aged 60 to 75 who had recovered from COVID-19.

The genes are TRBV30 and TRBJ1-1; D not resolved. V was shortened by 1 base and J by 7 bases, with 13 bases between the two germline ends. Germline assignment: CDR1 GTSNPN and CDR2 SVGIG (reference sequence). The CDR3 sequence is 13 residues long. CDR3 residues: CAWSAGNLGEAFF. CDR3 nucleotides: TGTGCCTGGAGTGCGGGGAATTTAGGTGAAGCTTTCTTT.

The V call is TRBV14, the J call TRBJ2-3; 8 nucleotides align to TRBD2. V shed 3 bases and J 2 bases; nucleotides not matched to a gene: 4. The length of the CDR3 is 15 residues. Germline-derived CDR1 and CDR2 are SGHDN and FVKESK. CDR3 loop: CASSQRGAPTDTQYF. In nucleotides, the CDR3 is TGTGCCAGCAGCCAGCGGGGGGCTCCCACAGATACGCAGTATTTT.

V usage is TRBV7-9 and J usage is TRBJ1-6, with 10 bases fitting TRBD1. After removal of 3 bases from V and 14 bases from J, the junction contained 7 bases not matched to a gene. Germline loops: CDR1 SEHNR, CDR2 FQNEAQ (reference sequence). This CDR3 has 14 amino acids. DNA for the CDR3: TGTGCCAGCAGCTTTGGGACAGGGGCCGGGTCCCTCCACTTT. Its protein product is CASSFGTGAGSLHF.

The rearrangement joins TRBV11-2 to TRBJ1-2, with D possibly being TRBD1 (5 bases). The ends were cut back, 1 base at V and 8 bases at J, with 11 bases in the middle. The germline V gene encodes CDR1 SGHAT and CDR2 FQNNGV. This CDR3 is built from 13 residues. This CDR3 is CASSLAGDRGYTF. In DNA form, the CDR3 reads TGTGCCAGCAGCTTAGCGGGGGATAGGGGCTACACCTTC.

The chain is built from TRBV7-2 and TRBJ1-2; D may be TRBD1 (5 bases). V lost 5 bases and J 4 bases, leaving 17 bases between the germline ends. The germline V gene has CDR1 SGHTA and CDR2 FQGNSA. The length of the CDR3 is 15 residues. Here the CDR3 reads CASSPGTGEGYGYTF. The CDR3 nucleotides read TGTGCCAGCAGCCCGGGGACGGGGGAGGGCTATGGCTACACCTTC. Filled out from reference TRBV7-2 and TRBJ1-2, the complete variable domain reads GAGVSQSPSNKVTEKGKDVELRCDPISGHTALYWYRQSLGQGLEFLIYFQGNSAPDKSGLPSDRFSAERTGGSVSTLTIQRTQQEDSAVYLCASSPGTGEGYGYTFGSGTRLTVV.

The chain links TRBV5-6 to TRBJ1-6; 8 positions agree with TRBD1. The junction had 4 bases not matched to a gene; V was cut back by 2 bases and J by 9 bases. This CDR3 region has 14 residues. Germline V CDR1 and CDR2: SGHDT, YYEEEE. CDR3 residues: CASSFGQGGSPLHF. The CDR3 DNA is TGTGCCAGCAGCTTTGGACAGGGAGGTTCACCCCTCCACTTT. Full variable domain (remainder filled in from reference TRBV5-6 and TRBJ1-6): DAGVTQSPTHLIKTRGQQVTLRCSPKSGHDTVSWYQQALGQGPQFIFQYYEEEERQRGNFPDRFSGHQFPNYSSELNVNALLLGDSALYLCASSFGQGGSPLHFGNGTRLTVT.

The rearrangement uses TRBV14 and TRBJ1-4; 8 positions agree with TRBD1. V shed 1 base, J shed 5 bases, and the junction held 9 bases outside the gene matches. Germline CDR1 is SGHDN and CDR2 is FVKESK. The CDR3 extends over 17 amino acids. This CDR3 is CASSQGRGPGRNEKLFF. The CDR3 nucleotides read TGTGCCAGCAGCCAAGGCAGGGGGCCAGGGAGGAATGAAAAACTGTTTTTT. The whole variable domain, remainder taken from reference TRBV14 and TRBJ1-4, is EAGVTQFPSHSVIEKGQTVTLRCDPISGHDNLYWYRRVMGKEIKFLLHFVKESKQDESGMPNNRFLAERTGGTYSTLKVQPAELEDSGVYFCASSQGRGPGRNEKLFFGSGTQLSVL.

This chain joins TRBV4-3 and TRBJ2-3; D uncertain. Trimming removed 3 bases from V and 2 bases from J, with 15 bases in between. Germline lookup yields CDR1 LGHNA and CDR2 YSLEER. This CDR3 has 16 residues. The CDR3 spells CASSHATPTPTDTQYF. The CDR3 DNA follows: TGCGCCAGCAGCCATGCCACTCCTACCCCCACAGATACGCAGTATTTT.

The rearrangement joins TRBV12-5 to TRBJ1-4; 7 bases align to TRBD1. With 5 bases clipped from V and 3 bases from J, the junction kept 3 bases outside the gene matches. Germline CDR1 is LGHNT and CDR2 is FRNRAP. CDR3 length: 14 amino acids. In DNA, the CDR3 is TGTGCTAGTGGTCCGGGACAGTCTAATGAAAAACTGTTTTTT. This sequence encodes CASGPGQSNEKLFF.

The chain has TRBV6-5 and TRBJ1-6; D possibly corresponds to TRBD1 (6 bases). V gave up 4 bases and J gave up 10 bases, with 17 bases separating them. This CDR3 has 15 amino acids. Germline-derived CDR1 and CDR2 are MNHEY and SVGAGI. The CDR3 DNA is TGTGCCAGCAGTTTTCAACAGGGTGGCGGATCACCCCTCCACTTT. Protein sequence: CASSFQQGGGSPLHF.

The CDR3 coding sequence is TGCAGTGCTAGTGAGTCGGGACAGCTCGAAAAACTGTTTTTT. This codes for CSASESGQLEKLFF. The chain has TRBV20-1 and TRBJ1-4; 7 nucleotides match TRBD1. Germline V lookup: CDR1 DFQATT, CDR2 SNEGSKA (reference sequence). CDR3 length: 14 amino acids. V trimming: 3 bases; J trimming: 8 bases; junction bases outside the gene matches: 9.

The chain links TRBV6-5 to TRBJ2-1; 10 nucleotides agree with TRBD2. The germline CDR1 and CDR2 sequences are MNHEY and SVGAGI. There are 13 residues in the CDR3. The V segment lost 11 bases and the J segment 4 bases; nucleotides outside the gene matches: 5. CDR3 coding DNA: TGTGCCGCGGCTAGCGGGAGTTACAATGAGCAGTTCTTC. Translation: CAAASGSYNEQFF.

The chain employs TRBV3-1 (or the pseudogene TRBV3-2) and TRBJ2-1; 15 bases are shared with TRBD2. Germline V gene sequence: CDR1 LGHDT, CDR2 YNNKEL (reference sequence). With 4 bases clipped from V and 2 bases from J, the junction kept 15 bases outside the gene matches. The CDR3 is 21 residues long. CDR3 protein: CASSLISTGLAGGLAYNEQFF. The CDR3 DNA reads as TGTGCCAGCAGCCTGATAAGCACGGGACTAGCGGGGGGATTGGCCTACAATGAGCAGTTCTTC.

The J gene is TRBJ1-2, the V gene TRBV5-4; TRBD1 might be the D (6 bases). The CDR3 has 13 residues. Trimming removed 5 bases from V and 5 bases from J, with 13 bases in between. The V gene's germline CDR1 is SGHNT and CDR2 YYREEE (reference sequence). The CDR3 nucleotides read TGTGCCAGCAGAATCATGGGGGCTTATGGCTACACCTTC. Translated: CASRIMGAYGYTF.

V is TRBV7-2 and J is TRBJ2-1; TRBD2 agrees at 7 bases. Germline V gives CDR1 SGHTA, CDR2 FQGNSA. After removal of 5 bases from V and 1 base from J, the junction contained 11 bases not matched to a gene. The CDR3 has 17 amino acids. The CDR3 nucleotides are TGTGCCAGCAGCCCAAGGTCAGCGGGAACATCCTACAATGAGCAGTTCTTC. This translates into CASSPRSAGTSYNEQFF. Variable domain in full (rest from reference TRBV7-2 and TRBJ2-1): GAGVSQSPSNKVTEKGKDVELRCDPISGHTALYWYRQSLGQGLEFLIYFQGNSAPDKSGLPSDRFSAERTGGSVSTLTIQRTQQEDSAVYLCASSPRSAGTSYNEQFFGPGTRLTVL.

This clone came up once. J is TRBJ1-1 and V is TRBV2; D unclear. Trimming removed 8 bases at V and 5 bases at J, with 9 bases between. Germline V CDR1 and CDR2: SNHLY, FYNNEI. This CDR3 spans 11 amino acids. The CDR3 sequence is CASGGGTEAFF. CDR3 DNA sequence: TGTGCCAGCGGAGGAGGGACTGAAGCTTTCTTT.

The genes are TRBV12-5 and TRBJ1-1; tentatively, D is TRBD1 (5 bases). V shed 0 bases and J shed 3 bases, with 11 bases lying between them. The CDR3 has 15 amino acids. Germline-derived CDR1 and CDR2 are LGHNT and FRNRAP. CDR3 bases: TGTGCTAGTGGTTTGGTGGTCGGGGGGGACACTGAAGCTTTCTTT. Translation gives CASGLVVGGDTEAFF.

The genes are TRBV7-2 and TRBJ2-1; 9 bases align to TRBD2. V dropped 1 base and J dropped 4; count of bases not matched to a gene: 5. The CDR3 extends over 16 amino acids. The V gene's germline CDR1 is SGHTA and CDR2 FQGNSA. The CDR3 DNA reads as TGTGCCAGCAGCTTAGAGGGGACTAGCTTTTACAATGAGCAGTTCTTC. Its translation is CASSLEGTSFYNEQFF.

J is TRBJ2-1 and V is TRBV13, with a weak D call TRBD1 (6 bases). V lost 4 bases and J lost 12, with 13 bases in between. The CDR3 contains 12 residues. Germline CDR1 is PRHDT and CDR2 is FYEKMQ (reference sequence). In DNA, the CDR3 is TGTGCCAGCAGCTCCACAGGGAAACGGCAGTTCTTC. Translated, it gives CASSSTGKRQFF.

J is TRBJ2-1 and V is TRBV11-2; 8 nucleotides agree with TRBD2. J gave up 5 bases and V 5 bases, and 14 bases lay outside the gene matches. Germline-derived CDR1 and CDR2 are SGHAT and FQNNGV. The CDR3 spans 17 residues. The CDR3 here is CASSTVARTSLNNEQFF. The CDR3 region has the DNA TGTGCCAGCAGCACAGTCGCCAGGACTAGCCTCAACAATGAGCAGTTCTTC.